Following are 26 T cell receptor beta chains from one sample sequenced in a study of OX40 agonist ivuxolimab in advanced cancers. The table came from immunoSEQ multiplex PCR; TCRdb's copy has only in-frame clones and leaves some out. This table holds about 57,000 clones, 75% to 85% found once. Sequencing used CD4+ or CD8+ T cells sorted from blood, obtained in a trial of the OX40 agonist ivuxolimab. The origin of the receptors is an adult with an advanced solid tumor such as melanoma, head and neck, liver or kidney cancer.

This chain connects TRBV5-6 to TRBJ2-5, with 7 bases fitting TRBD1. Germline V gives CDR1 SGHDT, CDR2 YYEEEE. Unmatched junction bases numbered 9, after V lost 3 bases and J lost 7 bases. The CDR3 is 14 residues long. Here the CDR3 reads CASSYLDRKGTQYF. In DNA, the CDR3 is TGTGCCAGCAGCTACCTGGACAGGAAGGGGACCCAGTACTTC.

The CDR3 protein is CASSPSPPLVPNEQFF. The CDR3 region has the DNA TGTGCCAGCAGCCCCAGCCCCCCGCTAGTCCCCAATGAGCAGTTCTTC. The rearrangement uses TRBV9 and TRBJ2-1; D is uncertain. The CDR3 loop spans 16 amino acids. Trimming took 4 bases from V and 6 from J, leaving 20 bases between them. Germline CDR1 reads SGDLS; CDR2 reads YYNGEE.

Only one count was recorded for this clone. The genes are TRBV7-3 and TRBJ2-3, with D possibly matching TRBD1 (6 bases). V gave up 2 bases and J gave up 5 bases, with 11 bases separating them. This CDR3 is built from 14 residues. From germline, CDR1 is SGHTA and CDR2 FQGTGA. The CDR3 region has the DNA TGTGCCAGCAGCTTAGCCCCAGGGGTAGATACGCAGTATTTT. This codes for CASSLAPGVDTQYF.

V usage is TRBV5-5 and J usage is TRBJ1-4; maybe TRBD1 (6 bases). V was cut by 0 bases and J by 7 bases, with 16 bases left in between. In germline, CDR1 is SGHKS, CDR2 YYEKEE (reference sequence). CDR3 length equals 16 residues. The CDR3 DNA follows: TGTGCCAGCAGCTTGGGATTCTCGGGGGCAGGTGAAAAACTGTTTTTT. Protein: CASSLGFSGAGEKLFF.

This rearrangement joins TRBV27 to TRBJ2-4; D might be TRBD1 (6 bases). Germline values: CDR1 MNHEY, CDR2 SMNVEV (reference sequence). This CDR3 is built from 19 residues. V gave up 1 base and J gave up 0 bases, with 19 bases separating them. The CDR3, as DNA: TGTGCCAGCAGTTTATACTACCCCCGGGACACTATAGCCAAAAACATTCAGTACTTC. Translation: CASSLYYPRDTIAKNIQYF.

The chain recombines TRBV11-3 with TRBJ2-2; maybe TRBD1 (5 bases). The germline V gene has CDR1 SGHNT and CDR2 YENEEA. V lost 5 bases and J 6 bases, leaving 7 bases between the germline ends. This CDR3 has 12 residues. The CDR3 sequence: CASSPRAGELFF. The CDR3 DNA reads as TGTGCCAGCAGCCCCAGGGCCGGGGAGCTGTTTTTT.

The sample holds one count of this clone. The CDR3 nucleotides read TGTGCCAGCAGCCTCGGGGGACCGTTGTACTTC. It yields the protein CASSLGGPLYF. The chain carries TRBV6-1 and TRBJ2-7, with TRBD2 as a possible D gene (6 bases). Germline CDR1 MNHNS, CDR2 SASEGT. CDR3 length: 11 amino acids. Trimming took 6 bases from V and 12 from J, leaving 15 bases between them.

The chain carries TRBV30 and TRBJ1-5; D gene unclear. Germline-derived CDR1 and CDR2 are GTSNPN and SVGIG (reference sequence). V was pared by 3 bases and J by 0 bases, with 6 bases between. The CDR3 is 13 amino acids. DNA for the CDR3: TGTGCCTGGAGCGGAGGTAGCAATCAGCCCCAGCATTTT. Encoded protein: CAWSGGSNQPQHF.

This sequence joins TRBV28 and TRBJ2-4, with a possible D match to TRBD2 (6 bases). This CDR3 is built from 15 residues. Trimming took 3 bases from V and 1 from J, leaving 10 bases between them. CDR1 MDHEN and CDR2 SYDVKM come from the germline V gene. CDR3 nucleotide sequence: TGTGCCAGCAGTTTTCTGGAGGGCGCCAAAAACATTCAGTACTTC. It is translated as CASSFLEGAKNIQYF.

This chain uses TRBV27 with TRBJ2-3, with 7 nucleotides matching TRBD2. This CDR3 has 16 residues. From germline, CDR1 is MNHEY and CDR2 SMNVEV (reference sequence). V shed 5 bases, J shed 3 bases, and the junction held 11 bases outside the gene matches. CDR3 loop: CASSRSGGVGTDTQYF. The CDR3 DNA is TGTGCCAGCAGTCGCTCGGGGGGAGTGGGGACAGATACGCAGTATTTT.

The gene calls are TRBV5-1 and TRBJ1-2, with a possible D match to TRBD1 (6 bases). V was pared by 4 bases and J by 4 bases, with 17 bases between. Germline assignment: CDR1 SGHRS and CDR2 YFSETQ. This CDR3 is 15 amino acids long. In nucleotides, the CDR3 is TGCGCCAGCAGCGGCGTGGACGGGGGCAGCTATGGCTACACCTTC. It codes for CASSGVDGGSYGYTF.

This chain connects TRBV7-8 to TRBJ2-7, with 9 bases that match TRBD2. With 5 bases clipped from V and 6 bases from J, the junction kept 8 bases outside the gene matches. Per the germline V gene, CDR1 is SGHVS and CDR2 is FQNEAQ. The CDR3 covers 14 residues. The CDR3 region has the DNA TGTGCCAGCAGCATGACTAGCGGCCTGGCCGAGCAGTACTTC. As protein: CASSMTSGLAEQYF. The entire variable domain, with the rest obtained from reference TRBV7-8 and TRBJ2-7, is as follows: GAGVSQSPRYKVAKRGQDVALRCDPISGHVSLFWYQQALGQGPEFLTYFQNEAQLDKSGLPSDRFFAERPEGSVSTLKIQRTQQEDSAVYLCASSMTSGLAEQYFGPGTRLTVT.

This chain links TRBV6-5 with TRBJ1-4; D is unclear. Germline CDR1 and CDR2: MNHEY and SVGAGI. This CDR3 region has 14 residues. V was cut by 5 bases and J by 8 bases, with 15 bases left in between. The DNA for the CDR3 is TGTGCCAGCAGTGAATCCGGGAGAGAGGAAAAACTGTTTTTT. Amino acids: CASSESGREEKLFF.

This sequence joins TRBV5-1 and TRBJ2-3, with D perhaps TRBD1 or TRBD2 (5 bases each). CDR3 length: 16 residues. Germline CDR1 SGHRS, CDR2 YFSETQ. V lost 0 bases, J lost 1 base, and 12 bases lay in between. The CDR3 protein is CASSLVGRGGTDTQYF. CDR3 DNA sequence: TGCGCCAGCAGCTTGGTAGGCCGAGGGGGCACAGATACGCAGTATTTT.

V gene TRBV19 combines with J gene TRBJ2-5; possible D gene TRBD1, 5 bases. Matching the DNA end better, TRBJ2-7 makes the J call doubtful. Germline values: CDR1 LNHDA, CDR2 SQIVND (reference sequence). This CDR3 contains 15 residues. The CDR3 here is CASSIAGLSSYEQYF. DNA for the CDR3: TGTGCCAGTAGTATTGCAGGGTTAAGCTCCTACGAGCAGTACTTC.

This clone was recorded at least ten times. The genes are TRBV19 and TRBJ1-1; no clear D. Germline values: CDR1 LNHDA, CDR2 SQIVND (reference sequence). V lost 7 bases and J lost 8, with 17 bases in between. The CDR3 contains 13 residues. The DNA of the CDR3 is TGTGCCAGTACCGCGGGCAGCCCTCGAGAAGCTTTCTTT. It specifies CASTAGSPREAFF.

The gene calls are TRBV5-1 and TRBJ1-1; 7 bases line up with TRBD1. Losses at the gene ends were 4 bases for V and 3 bases for J; bases not matched to a gene: 12. The CDR3 is made up of 16 amino acids. CDR1 and CDR2 from the germline V gene are SGHRS and YFSETQ. CDR3 sequence (DNA): TGCGCCAGCAGCCCTATCGGGGCAGGGGGGGACACTGAAGCTTTCTTT. Amino acids: CASSPIGAGGDTEAFF.

CDR3 region: CASSDWGAGLGYTF. The CDR3 DNA sequence: TGTGCCAGCAGTGACTGGGGCGCAGGACTGGGCTACACCTTC. The genes are TRBV6-4 and TRBJ1-2; possibly TRBD1 for D (5 bases). Germline V lookup: CDR1 MRHNA, CDR2 SNTAGT. CDR3 length equals 14 residues. V dropped 1 base and J dropped 8 bases, with 14 bases sitting between them.

This clone has just a few counts. This sequence joins TRBV30 and TRBJ1-5; no clear D gene. In germline, CDR1 is GTSNPN, CDR2 SVGIG (reference sequence). The V end was cut by 2 bases, the J end by 2 bases, with 10 bases between. CDR3 size: 14 residues. CDR3 amino acids: CAWSSVGGNQPQHF. Here the CDR3 DNA reads TGTGCCTGGAGTTCTGTCGGGGGCAATCAGCCCCAGCATTTT.

This chain connects TRBV6-1 to TRBJ2-1, with 9 nucleotides matching TRBD2. This CDR3 spans 14 amino acids. CDR1 is MNHNS, CDR2 SASEGT, per germline. V gave up 4 bases and J gave up 8 bases; unmatched junction bases: 6. CDR3 DNA: TGTGCCAGCAGTGGCGGGACTAGCCTTCATGAGCAGTTCTTC. Translating gives CASSGGTSLHEQFF.

The chain combines TRBV28 with TRBJ1-2; D is unclear. The V gene's germline CDR1 is MDHEN and CDR2 SYDVKM. The CDR3 is 13 residues long. With 6 bases removed from V and 6 bases from J, the gap between germline ends came to 14 bases. The CDR3 DNA reads as TGTGCCAGCAGAGCAACGATTTCGGATGGCTACACCTTC. As protein: CASRATISDGYTF.

This sequence joins TRBV6-5 and TRBJ2-1; D may be TRBD2 (6 bases). The length of the CDR3 is 14 residues. V was clipped by 7 bases and J by 5 bases, with 15 bases between them. In germline, CDR1 is MNHEY, CDR2 SVGAGI. This CDR3 is CASMKRWRDNEQFF. The DNA for the CDR3 is TGTGCCAGCATGAAAAGGTGGAGGGACAATGAGCAGTTCTTC.

DNA for the CDR3: TGTGCCAGCAGCCCCGCACTAGGATCGAAAGATACGCAGTATTTT. Protein product: CASSPALGSKDTQYF. V and J are TRBV5-4 and TRBJ2-3; tentatively, D is TRBD2 (5 bases). The CDR3 runs 15 residues. V was cut by 4 bases and J by 5 bases, with 17 bases left in between. CDR1 and CDR2 from the germline V gene are SGHNT and YYREEE (reference sequence).

This clone was observed a handful of times. The junction does not match germline at one end; this may be a read error. This rearrangement joins TRBV2 to TRBJ1-2; 7 nucleotides align to TRBD1. CDR3 length equals 14 residues. Germline lookup yields CDR1 SNHLY and CDR2 FYNNEI. Written as DNA, the CDR3 is TGTGCCAGCAGGGAAGGACAGGAGACCAATGGCTACACCTTC. It encodes CASREGQETNGYTF.

V is TRBV19 and J is TRBJ2-7; 7 bases are shared with TRBD1. The CDR3 is 15 amino acids. J lost 0 bases, V lost 6 bases, and 8 bases had no gene match. CDR1 and CDR2 (germline): LNHDA, SQIVND (reference sequence). CDR3 in amino acids: CASSQGTAISYEQYF. Here the CDR3 DNA reads TGTGCCAGTAGCCAAGGGACAGCTATCTCCTACGAGCAGTACTTC.

This clone was found a few times. The genes are TRBV6-1 and TRBJ2-4; the D is unclear. Germline V gene sequence: CDR1 MNHNS, CDR2 SASEGT. CDR3 length: 13 residues. V dropped 1 base and J dropped 10 bases, with 11 bases sitting between them. CDR3 region: CASSEGWGRIQYF. The DNA of the CDR3 is TGTGCCAGCAGTGAAGGGTGGGGAAGGATTCAGTACTTC.